These 21 T cell receptor beta chains were all obtained from the same sample, sequenced in a study of a mutant IDH1 vaccine in newly diagnosed glioma. Specified time point: baseline, week 1 (first vaccination visit). The treatment: pre-vaccination baseline after standard-of-care therapy. Method: immunoSEQ multiplex PCR; TCRdb's copy keeps in-frame clones and lacks some. The repertoire holds approximately 88,000 clones, with roughly 78% as singletons. The specimen was PBMCs, collected from a glioma patient treated with radiotherapy, temozolomide or both. These receptor sequences come from a man aged 40-49 years with glioma.

The CDR3 DNA follows: TGTGCCAGCAGTTACCCGACAGACCCAGAAGGCTACACCTTC. As protein: CASSYPTDPEGYTF. V is TRBV6-6 and J is TRBJ1-2; TRBD1 is a possible D gene (5 bases). Germline CDR1 reads MNHNY; CDR2 reads SVGAGI (reference sequence). Trimming took off 2 bases at V and 8 bases at J, with 15 bases between the two ends. The CDR3 is 14 residues long.

A few counts support this clone. This chain's CDR3 is CASSQDRPANQPQHF. The CDR3 bases are TGCGCCAGCAGCCAAGATCGCCCCGCGAATCAGCCCCAGCATTTT. The V and J genes are TRBV4-3 and TRBJ1-5, with D hard to call. V shed 0 bases and J shed 4 bases, with 10 bases lying between them. Germline assignment: CDR1 LGHNA and CDR2 YSLEER. The CDR3 runs 15 residues.

The V gene is TRBV11-2, the J gene TRBJ2-7; perhaps TRBD2 as D (6 bases). CDR1 SGHAT and CDR2 FQNNGV come from the germline V gene. Deletions cut 3 bases from V and 7 bases from J, with 16 bases between. The CDR3 is 14 residues long. The CDR3 loop is CASSFSGLDREQYF. In DNA, the CDR3 is TGTGCCAGCAGCTTTTCGGGACTCGACCGAGAGCAGTACTTC.

The V and J genes are TRBV7-3 and TRBJ2-2, with D unclear. Trimming left V 4 bases short and J 7 bases short, with 4 bases between. The CDR3 has 11 residues. Germline values: CDR1 SGHTA, CDR2 FQGTGA. CDR3 sequence (DNA): TGTGCCAGCAGCTCTGGCGGGGAGCTGTTTTTT. Translated, it gives CASSSGGELFF.

The CDR3: CAWSRETGGTEAFF. The CDR3 DNA reads TGTGCCTGGAGTAGGGAGACAGGGGGCACTGAAGCTTTCTTT. The chain recombines TRBV30 with TRBJ1-1, with TRBD1 identical over 9 bases. The germline V gene encodes CDR1 GTSNPN and CDR2 SVGIG (reference sequence). This CDR3 is 14 amino acids long. Germline trimming cut 2 bases from V and 4 bases from J; bases unmatched to any gene: 5.

The sample holds one count of this clone. V and J are TRBV6-5 and TRBJ2-7, with D possibly TRBD2 on 6 matching bases. This CDR3 region has 15 residues. The V end was cut by 2 bases, the J end by 0 bases, with 11 bases between. Germline-derived CDR1 and CDR2 are MNHEY and SVGAGI. The CDR3 is CASSYGTSSSYEQYF. In DNA form, the CDR3 reads TGTGCCAGCAGTTACGGGACTTCTAGCTCCTACGAGCAGTACTTC.

The chain uses TRBV6-5 and TRBJ1-2; no reliable D call. The germline CDR1 and CDR2 sequences are MNHEY and SVGAGI. CDR3 length: 14 amino acids. Trimming took 2 bases from V and 1 from J, leaving 8 bases between them. The CDR3 here is CASSYPGGNYGYTF. The CDR3 bases are TGTGCCAGCAGTTACCCGGGAGGTAACTATGGCTACACCTTC.

The V gene is TRBV13, the J gene TRBJ2-1, with unresolved D. V was clipped by 1 base and J by 4 bases, with 5 bases between them. The CDR3 sequence is 13 residues long. Germline V lookup: CDR1 PRHDT, CDR2 FYEKMQ (reference sequence). The CDR3 protein is CASSLEQYNEQFF. The DNA for the CDR3 is TGTGCCAGCAGCTTAGAACAGTACAATGAGCAGTTCTTC.

The J gene is TRBJ1-2, the V gene TRBV6-5; a weak D match, TRBD1 (6 bases). Trimming removed 7 bases at V and 2 bases at J, with 8 bases between. In germline, CDR1 is MNHEY, CDR2 SVGAGI. The CDR3 runs 12 residues. CDR3 in amino acids: CASTTGNYGYTF. CDR3 bases: TGTGCCAGCACCACAGGGAACTATGGCTACACCTTC.

The chain joins TRBV15 to TRBJ1-1; D gene ambiguous. Germline CDR1 and CDR2: LNHNV and YYDKDF (reference sequence). There are 14 residues in the CDR3. Trimming cost V 0 bases and J 1 base, with 6 bases left between them. Here the CDR3 DNA reads TGTGCCACCAGCAGAGATCCCGGGAACACTGAAGCTTTCTTT. Protein: CATSRDPGNTEAFF.

The CDR3 nucleotides are TGTGCCAGCAGGGAACAGGACGCTAACTATGGCTACACCTTC. It is translated as CASREQDANYGYTF. V is TRBV2 and J is TRBJ1-2, with D tentatively TRBD1 (5 bases). Trimming took 6 bases from V and 0 from J, leaving 11 bases between them. The germline V gene encodes CDR1 SNHLY and CDR2 FYNNEI. This CDR3 is built from 14 residues.

This chain connects TRBV21-1 to TRBJ2-7. TRBV21-1 constitutes a pseudogene. The CDR3 spans 19 residues. The CDR3 region is CASSKKADPPTPLGYEQYF. In DNA form, the CDR3 reads TGTGCCAGCAGCAAAAAGGCGGATCCGCCGACACCCCTGGGGTACGAGCAGTACTTC.

The chain uses TRBV4-3 and TRBJ2-1; tentatively, D is TRBD1 or TRBD2 (5 bases each). The CDR3 length is 13 residues. Germline-derived CDR1 and CDR2 are LGHNA and YSLEER. V was pared by 6 bases and J by 1 base, with 7 bases between. The chain's CDR3 is CASSEGSYNEQFF. The CDR3 DNA reads as TGCGCCAGCAGTGAGGGGTCCTACAATGAGCAGTTCTTC.

The chain's CDR3 is CASSLYGSQNTEAFF. Written as DNA, the CDR3 is TGTGCCAGCAGTTTATATGGGTCCCAGAACACTGAAGCTTTCTTT. This chain joins TRBV28 and TRBJ1-1; D gene ambiguous. The germline V and J ends were trimmed by 1 base and 1 base, with 10 bases remaining between them. CDR3 size: 15 residues. Per the germline V gene, CDR1 is MDHEN and CDR2 is SYDVKM.

This chain connects TRBV11-2 to TRBJ2-3; 10 bases fit TRBD2. CDR3 length equals 18 residues. Germline V CDR1 and CDR2: SGHAT, FQNNGV. V gave up 3 bases and J gave up 2 bases; unmatched junction bases: 11. For the CDR3, the DNA is TGTGCCAGCAGCTTTCTAGCGGGAGCGGGGGGACCCACAGATACGCAGTATTTT. This codes for CASSFLAGAGGPTDTQYF.

V gene TRBV6-5 combines with J gene TRBJ2-5, with D perhaps matching TRBD1 (6 bases). The J call is in doubt because the DNA end fits TRBJ2-7 better. The CDR3 consists of 12 residues. CDR1 and CDR2 from the germline V gene are MNHEY and SVGAGI. The CDR3 nucleotides read TGTGCCACCAGCAGGGGCTCCTACGAGCAGTACTTC. This gives the protein CATSRGSYEQYF.

The CDR3 spells CASSQGSPGSSYEQYF. The CDR3 DNA reads as TGTGCCAGCAGCCAAGGTTCTCCAGGGAGTTCCTACGAGCAGTACTTC. This sequence joins TRBV4-2 and TRBJ2-7; tentatively, D is TRBD1 or TRBD2 (5 bases each). The germline V and J ends were trimmed by 1 base and 1 base, with 14 bases remaining between them. Germline assignment: CDR1 LGHNA and CDR2 YNFKEQ. The CDR3 length is 16 residues.

The chain is built from TRBV7-2 and TRBJ2-5, with 12 positions matching TRBD2. In germline, CDR1 is SGHTA, CDR2 FQGNSA. This CDR3 region has 19 residues. V was pared by 1 base and J by 5 bases, with 14 bases of the junction left unmatched. The CDR3: CASSLVRLAGARRGETQYF. Here the CDR3 DNA reads TGTGCCAGCAGCTTAGTTAGACTAGCGGGGGCCCGCAGGGGGGAGACCCAGTACTTC.

On this clone: Germline and junction disagree at one end, which may indicate a read error. The CDR3, as DNA: TGTGCCAGCAGCTTAGGGCAGGGGGCGATGATCTTC. Amino acid sequence: CASSLGQGAMIF. V gene TRBV11-3 combines with J gene TRBJ2-1; 8 bases line up with TRBD1. CDR3 length: 12 amino acids. Germline values: CDR1 SGHNT, CDR2 YENEEA.

This chain uses TRBV7-3 with TRBJ2-7; TRBD2 might be the D (6 bases). The CDR3 is 14 residues long. Between the trimmed V and J ends, which lost 1 base and 3 bases, there was a span of 10 bases. Germline values: CDR1 SGHTA, CDR2 FQGTGA. CDR3 in DNA: TGTGCCAGCAGCTTAAACGGGGGTGGCTACGAGCAGTACTTC. Amino acids: CASSLNGGGYEQYF.

The chain has TRBV15 and TRBJ2-1; perhaps TRBD2 as D (6 bases). This CDR3 has 13 amino acids. Germline values: CDR1 LNHNV, CDR2 YYDKDF (reference sequence). V was trimmed by 7 bases and J by 2 bases, leaving 9 bases between them. CDR3 protein: CATTEGAYNEQFF. The DNA of the CDR3 is TGTGCCACCACGGAGGGCGCCTACAATGAGCAGTTCTTC.